This entry features one T cell receptor (beta chain) sequence. Clones were read by immunoSEQ multiplex PCR, and TCRdb kept only the in-frame ones, dropping some. Here the sample spans 160,000 or so clones, roughly 77% being singletons. The data belong to a study of blood T cell repertoires in COVID-19. Turning to the study itself: PBMCs, B-cell-depleted T cells, or T cells provided the cDNA or gDNA that made up the material.

This TCR was sampled from a man in his sixties or seventies with active or convalescent COVID-19. The sample was peripheral blood.

Written as DNA, the CDR3 is TGCGCCAGCAGCGCGGGACAGGGTTCTGCTGAAGCTTTCTTT. It codes for CASSAGQGSAEAFF. This chain links TRBV5-1 with TRBJ1-1, with 9 bases lining up with TRBD1. The trim removed 4 bases at V and 6 bases at J, leaving 7 bases unmatched. The CDR3 loop spans 14 amino acids. Germline lookup yields CDR1 SGHRS and CDR2 YFSETQ.